These 6 T cell receptor beta chains were sequenced from one sample in a study of identical twins. TCRdb reprocessed the 5' RACE reads via MiXCR and lists one record per CDR3 protein. The top ten hold 0.8% to 1% of the sample, which has 700,000 or so distinct CDR3 sequences, under 9% seen once. This sample also belongs to another study, concerning yellow fever vaccine responses in identical twins.

The sample was PBMCs. These receptors all come from a woman between 18 and 29 years old in good health.

There are a few counts of this clonotype. The V call is TRBV24-1, the J call TRBJ2-2, with D perhaps given as TRBD1 or TRBD2 (6 bases each). Deletions cut 0 bases from V and 4 bases from J, with 14 bases between. The germline V gene has CDR1 KGHDR and CDR2 SFDVKD. The CDR3 is made up of 17 amino acids. The CDR3 protein is CATSDLRETGVTGELFF. Here the CDR3 DNA reads TGTGCCACCAGTGATTTGCGGGAGACAGGTGTCACCGGGGAGCTGTTTTTT.

This clonotype was recorded a few times. This rearrangement joins TRBV27 to TRBJ2-7; no reliable D call. The length of the CDR3 is 14 residues. Trimming took 3 bases from V and 1 from J, leaving 10 bases between them. The germline V gene encodes CDR1 MNHEY and CDR2 SMNVEV (reference sequence). CDR3 protein: CASSFRRTSYEQYF. The CDR3, as DNA: TGTGCCAGCAGTTTCAGGCGGACGTCCTACGAGCAGTACTTC.

This clonotype was found many times. The chain combines TRBV20-1 with TRBJ2-7, with 15 bases lining up with TRBD2. CDR3 length equals 14 residues. The J segment lost 4 bases and the V segment lost 6 bases, leaving 4 bases of the junction unmatched. CDR1 is DFQATT and CDR2 is SNEGSKA in the germline V gene (reference sequence). In DNA form, the CDR3 reads TGCAGTGCCGAGGGACTAGCGGGAGGATACGAGCAGTACTTC. Its translation: CSAEGLAGGYEQYF.

This clonotype has at least ten counts. This chain uses TRBV28 with TRBJ2-7; either TRBD1 or TRBD2 may fit D (5 bases each). The germline V and J ends were trimmed by 5 bases and 3 bases, with 20 bases remaining between them. The germline gives CDR1 MDHEN, CDR2 SYDVKM. There are 16 residues in the CDR3. The CDR3 loop reads CASSPSVRDPHYEQYF. The CDR3 nucleotides read TGTGCCAGCAGTCCAAGTGTACGGGACCCTCACTACGAGCAGTACTTC.

The V gene is TRBV4-3, the J gene TRBJ1-2; no reliable D call. Trimming took off 1 base at V and 4 bases at J, with 7 bases between the two ends. The germline CDR1 and CDR2 sequences are LGHNA and YSLEER. The CDR3 is made up of 13 amino acids. Here the CDR3 reads CASSQAGIYGYTF. DNA of the CDR3: TGCGCCAGCAGCCAAGCGGGCATCTATGGCTACACCTTC.

The genes are TRBV20-1 and TRBJ2-1, with D perhaps TRBD2 (6 bases). The length of the CDR3 is 15 residues. Germline V gene sequence: CDR1 DFQATT, CDR2 SNEGSKA (reference sequence). With 5 bases removed from V and 9 bases from J, the gap between germline ends came to 23 bases. The CDR3 nucleotides are TGCAGTGCTGATCTGTCGGCGGGAAAGAGTGTTGAGCAGTTCTTC. Protein sequence: CSADLSAGKSVEQFF.